One sample yielded the 24 T cell receptor beta chains listed below, sequenced in a study of PD-1 blockade in classical Hodgkin lymphoma. With no exception, relapse followed autologous stem cell transplantation in all patients, and brentuximab vedotin exposure varied. Generated by immunoSEQ multiplex PCR, the TCRdb table keeps only in-frame clones and is missing some. The sample carries 24,000 or so clones, 65% to 80% recorded once. The starting material was peripheral blood mononuclear cells (PBMCs), obtained before the second cycle of nivolumab. These receptor sequences come from a human donor with classical Hodgkin lymphoma.

This clone was counted a single time. V gene TRBV9 combines with J gene TRBJ2-2, with D uncertain. Trimming pared 4 bases from V and 0 bases from J, leaving 7 bases between. Germline CDR1 SGDLS, CDR2 YYNGEE. The CDR3 is 14 residues long. This chain's CDR3 is CASSTGPNTGELFF. In DNA form, the CDR3 reads TGTGCCAGCAGCACGGGCCCGAACACCGGGGAGCTGTTTTTT.

V usage is TRBV9 and J usage is TRBJ1-6; D unresolved. V shed 0 bases and J shed 1 base, with 11 bases lying between them. CDR1 and CDR2 (germline): SGDLS, YYNGEE. The CDR3 consists of 17 residues. CDR3 protein: CASSVAGQASYNSPLHF. The CDR3 DNA reads as TGTGCCAGCAGCGTAGCAGGCCAGGCGTCCTATAATTCACCCCTCCACTTT.

This chain links TRBV6-1 with TRBJ2-7; D is perhaps TRBD2 (6 bases). Germline V gives CDR1 MNHNS, CDR2 SASEGT. V was clipped by 8 bases and J by 6 bases, with 23 bases between them. CDR3 size: 15 residues. The CDR3 is CASQLREVDSPEQYF. CDR3 bases: TGTGCCAGCCAACTAAGGGAGGTAGATTCCCCCGAGCAGTACTTC.

Concerning this clone: Other DNA sequences within the sample encode an identical CDR3. The V call is TRBV5-1, the J call TRBJ2-7, with 10 bases that match TRBD1. Germline V CDR1 and CDR2: SGHRS, YFSETQ. This CDR3 has 14 residues. Trimming at V came to 0 bases and at J to 4 bases, leaving 1 base not matched to a gene. The CDR3 DNA follows: TGCGCCAGCAGCTTGGGGACAGGGGGATACGAGCAGTACTTC. This sequence encodes CASSLGTGGYEQYF.

This clone was detected a few times. This chain links TRBV2 with TRBJ2-1; TRBD1 agrees at 10 bases. The germline V gene encodes CDR1 SNHLY and CDR2 FYNNEI. The V and J ends lost 10 bases and 8 bases, in that order; junction bases with no gene match: 5. This CDR3 is 12 amino acids long. The CDR3 here is CAIRQGAYEQFF. CDR3 nucleotides: TGTGCCATCCGACAGGGGGCGTATGAGCAGTTCTTC.

The CDR3 nucleotides read TGTGCCAGCAGCGTGCGAGTGGAGGGATTGGCTTTCTTT. This gives the protein CASSVRVEGLAFF. V usage is TRBV9 and J usage is TRBJ1-1; D unclear. The V gene's germline CDR1 is SGDLS and CDR2 YYNGEE. The CDR3 is 13 residues long. V gave up 2 bases and J gave up 11 bases, with 16 bases separating them.

The chain links TRBV4-2 to TRBJ2-2; tentatively, D is TRBD1 (5 bases). Germline-derived CDR1 and CDR2 are LGHNA and YNFKEQ. CDR3 length equals 15 residues. Trimming shortened V by 3 bases and J by 5 bases, and 13 bases separated the two germline ends. In DNA form, the CDR3 reads TGTGCCAGCAGCCATGGAGACAGTCCTACCGGGGAGCTGTTTTTT. Encoded protein: CASSHGDSPTGELFF.

The J gene is TRBJ1-2, the V gene TRBV7-2; D perhaps matches TRBD1 (6 bases). Per germline, CDR1 SGHTA and CDR2 FQGNSA. The CDR3 length is 13 residues. V lost 4 bases and J lost 8, with 14 bases in between. CDR3 coding DNA: TGTGCCAGCAGCTCCCAGCAGGGGTACGGCTACACCTTC. Translating it yields CASSSQQGYGYTF. The full variable domain, its missing parts supplied by reference TRBV7-2 and TRBJ1-2, is GAGVSQSPSNKVTEKGKDVELRCDPISGHTALYWYRQSLGQGLEFLIYFQGNSAPDKSGLPSDRFSAERTGGSVSTLTIQRTQQEDSAVYLCASSSQQGYGYTFGSGTRLTVV.

The chain uses TRBV10-1 and TRBJ2-1; D is tentatively TRBD1 or TRBD2 (6 bases each). Germline lookup yields CDR1 WNHNN and CDR2 SYGVQD (reference sequence). V was pared by 8 bases and J by 6 bases, with 17 bases between. This CDR3 spans 14 amino acids. The CDR3 reads CASGGQMETNEQFF. In DNA, the CDR3 is TGCGCCAGCGGGGGGCAGATGGAAACCAATGAGCAGTTCTTC.

The gene calls are TRBV5-8 and TRBJ2-2; D not resolved. The CDR3 length is 16 residues. The germline V gene has CDR1 SGHTS and CDR2 YDEGEE. V was pared by 0 bases and J by 0 bases, with 9 bases between. The CDR3 coding sequence is TGTGCCAGCAGCTTGGCCTTAGCTTCGAACACCGGGGAGCTGTTTTTT. Translation: CASSLALASNTGELFF.

The J gene is TRBJ1-6, the V gene TRBV5-1, with D unresolved. The CDR3 has 15 residues. V shed 0 bases and J shed 9 bases, with 13 bases lying between them. Germline CDR1 is SGHRS and CDR2 is YFSETQ. In nucleotides, the CDR3 is TGCGCCAGCAGCTTGGCCGATTCCGTGTCTTCACCCCTCCACTTT. It encodes CASSLADSVSSPLHF.

The chain combines TRBV28 with TRBJ2-5, with 10 nucleotides matching TRBD2. The junction had 7 bases not matched to a gene; V was cut back by 7 bases and J by 5 bases. CDR1 is MDHEN and CDR2 is SYDVKM in the germline V gene. The CDR3 is 14 residues long. The CDR3 nucleotides read TGTGCCAGCATGCGAGCGGGAGGGGGGGAGACCCAGTACTTC. Translation gives CASMRAGGGETQYF.

V is TRBV9 and J is TRBJ2-7, with 8 bases fitting TRBD2. The CDR3 totals 14 residues. V lost 6 bases, J lost 0 bases, and 5 bases stayed unmatched. Germline V gene data show CDR1 as SGDLS and CDR2 as YYNGEE. The DNA of the CDR3 is TGTGCCAGCAATCCGGGAGGGCCCTCCTACGAGCAGTACTTC. Its translation: CASNPGGPSYEQYF.

This clone was detected a few times. The chain carries TRBV27 and TRBJ1-6; a possible D gene is TRBD1 (5 bases). The V and J ends lost 11 bases and 7 bases respectively, with 18 bases between them. Germline V CDR1 and CDR2: MNHEY, SMNVEV (reference sequence). The CDR3 has 14 amino acids. The CDR3 coding sequence is TGTGCCGTCCAGGGTGCCTTGAGGAATTCACCCCTCCACTTT. Protein product: CAVQGALRNSPLHF.

This rearrangement joins TRBV19 to TRBJ2-7, with TRBD2 identical over 8 bases. Germline V gives CDR1 LNHDA, CDR2 SQIVND (reference sequence). Unmatched junction bases numbered 6, after V lost 6 bases and J lost 2 bases. This CDR3 region has 14 residues. The CDR3 nucleotides read TGTGCCAGTAGATACAGTAGCGGGACCTACGAGCAGTACTTC. This codes for CASRYSSGTYEQYF.

This clone was seen a few times. The rearrangement joins TRBV6-5 to TRBJ2-1, with 11 bases matching TRBD2. V shed 8 bases, J shed 6 bases, and the junction held 9 bases outside the gene matches. This CDR3 is built from 15 residues. Germline lookup yields CDR1 MNHEY and CDR2 SVGAGI. The CDR3 DNA is TGTGCCAGCCGAATTCCCGGGACTAGCGGCAATGAGCAGTTCTTC. This codes for CASRIPGTSGNEQFF.

This clone was counted between two and nine times. The chain couples TRBV4-1 to TRBJ2-1; 12 bases match TRBD2. The junction had 11 bases not matched to a gene; V was cut back by 5 bases and J by 0 bases. Germline CDR1 reads MGHRA; CDR2 reads YSYEKL. The CDR3 spans 19 residues. CDR3 sequence (DNA): TGCGCCAGCAGCTTCGGACTAGCGGGATCAAGGAGCTCCTACAATGAGCAGTTCTTC. As protein: CASSFGLAGSRSSYNEQFF.

The chain links TRBV28 to TRBJ1-5, with 8 bases fitting TRBD1. The germline V gene encodes CDR1 MDHEN and CDR2 SYDVKM. V was clipped by 6 bases and J by 2 bases; unmatched bases: 12. The CDR3 is 17 residues long. This CDR3 is CASRYYDRGAGNQPQHF. CDR3 coding DNA: TGTGCCAGCAGATACTACGACAGGGGCGCGGGCAATCAGCCCCAGCATTTT.

The J gene is TRBJ2-3, the V gene TRBV5-1; D may be TRBD2 (6 bases). Per the germline V gene, CDR1 is SGHRS and CDR2 is YFSETQ. The CDR3 extends over 16 amino acids. Deletions cut 4 bases from V and 6 bases from J, with 21 bases between. The CDR3: CASSTYGAGTTDTQYF. CDR3 nucleotide sequence: TGCGCCAGCAGCACTTACGGAGCGGGCACAACGGATACGCAGTATTTT.

This clone was detected once. The chain joins TRBV7-2 to TRBJ2-7; TRBD2 agrees at 7 bases. The CDR3 runs to 14 residues. CDR1 is SGHTA and CDR2 is FQGNSA in the germline V gene. The J segment lost 7 bases and the V segment lost 0 bases, leaving 6 bases of the junction unmatched. The CDR3 spells CASSLAGGPKEQYF. In DNA, the CDR3 is TGTGCCAGCAGCTTAGCGGGAGGGCCGAAAGAGCAGTACTTC. Looking up the rest from reference TRBV7-2 and TRBJ2-7 gives the full variable domain: GAGVSQSPSNKVTEKGKDVELRCDPISGHTALYWYRQSLGQGLEFLIYFQGNSAPDKSGLPSDRFSAERTGGSVSTLTIQRTQQEDSAVYLCASSLAGGPKEQYFGPGTRLTVT.

V gene TRBV6-5 combines with J gene TRBJ2-5; 8 bases are a match to TRBD1. This CDR3 region has 14 residues. Trimming at V came to 5 bases and at J to 5 bases, leaving 7 bases not matched to a gene. Germline V lookup: CDR1 MNHEY, CDR2 SVGAGI. Written as DNA, the CDR3 is TGTGCCAGCAGTAACGGACAGGGTGGGGAGACCCAGTACTTC. It is translated as CASSNGQGGETQYF.

This clone is deemed medium-sized. The chain combines TRBV7-8 with TRBJ1-2, with D perhaps matching TRBD1 (5 bases). The V gene's germline CDR1 is SGHVS and CDR2 FQNEAQ. The germline V and J ends were trimmed by 2 bases and 7 bases, with 14 bases remaining between them. CDR3 size: 14 residues. CDR3 in amino acids: CASSLSGGASGYTF. For the CDR3, the DNA is TGTGCCAGCAGCTTAAGCGGGGGAGCGTCTGGCTACACCTTC.

V usage is TRBV19 and J usage is TRBJ2-1; 7 bases map to TRBD1. Germline CDR1 is LNHDA and CDR2 is SQIVND (reference sequence). This CDR3 contains 15 residues. With 2 bases clipped from V and 4 bases from J, the junction kept 5 bases outside the gene matches. Here the CDR3 DNA reads TGTGCCAGTAGTATAACGGGGACAGAATACAATGAGCAGTTCTTC. This encodes CASSITGTEYNEQFF.

The chain joins TRBV6-5 to TRBJ2-3, with D hard to call. The germline gives CDR1 MNHEY, CDR2 SVGAGI. V gave up 6 bases and J gave up 4 bases, with 8 bases separating them. CDR3 size: 12 residues. The CDR3 DNA is TGTGCCAGCAGCCCATCCCCAGATACGCAGTATTTT. Translation gives CASSPSPDTQYF.